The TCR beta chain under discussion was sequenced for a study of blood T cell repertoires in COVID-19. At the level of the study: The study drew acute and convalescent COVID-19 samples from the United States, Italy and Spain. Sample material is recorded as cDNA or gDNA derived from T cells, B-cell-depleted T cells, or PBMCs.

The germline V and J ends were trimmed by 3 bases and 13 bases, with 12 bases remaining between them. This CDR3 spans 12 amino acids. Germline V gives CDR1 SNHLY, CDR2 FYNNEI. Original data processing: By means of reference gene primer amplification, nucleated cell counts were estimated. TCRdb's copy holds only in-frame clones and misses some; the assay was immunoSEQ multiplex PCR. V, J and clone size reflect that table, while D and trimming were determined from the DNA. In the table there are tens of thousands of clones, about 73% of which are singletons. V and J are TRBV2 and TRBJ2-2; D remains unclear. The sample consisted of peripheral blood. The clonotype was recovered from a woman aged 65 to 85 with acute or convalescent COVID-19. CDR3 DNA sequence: TGTGCCAGCAGTGATTTTGAGATTGGGCTGTTTTTT. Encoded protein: CASSDFEIGLFF.